This T cell receptor beta chain was recorded in a study of cytomegalovirus exposure and HLA in healthy donors. Whole-study findings and limits: Sequencing likely caused a cluster of highly shared sequence variants.

13 Jbeta primers and 60 Vbeta primers were used for the PCR. The method was immunoSEQ multiplex PCR; TCRdb's version includes in-frame clones alone and lacks a portion of them. The sample lists approximately 100,000 clones; around 84% were seen once. Note on this clone: As yet, its antigen is unknown.

Sequencing was done on a sample of PBMCs. This TCR derives from a woman between 18 and 30 years old in good health and CMV-seronegative.

The CDR3 region has the DNA TGTGCCATCAGCAAAGCGGGATCGAACACCGGGGAGCTGTTTTTT. It codes for CAISKAGSNTGELFF. The chain combines TRBV10-3 with TRBJ2-2; 7 nucleotides match TRBD2. The germline gives CDR1 ENHRY, CDR2 SYGVKD. The trim removed 6 bases at V and 0 bases at J, leaving 4 bases unmatched. This CDR3 is built from 15 residues.